The 4 T cell receptor beta chains below were found in one sample sequenced in a study of T cells in localized non-small cell lung cancer. Sequenced by immunoSEQ multiplex PCR; TCRdb stores in-frame clones only, minus some. The repertoire consists of roughly 1,600 clones, with less than 40% occurring once and the leading ten covering roughly 14%. This sample comprised normal lung tissue next to the tumor, obtained before any cancer treatment. The receptor source for this set is a female donor at least 60 years old with stage II squamous cell lung carcinoma.

V gene TRBV29-1 combines with J gene TRBJ2-3, with D perhaps matching TRBD1 (6 bases). Germline values: CDR1 SQVTM, CDR2 ANQGSEA. V lost 4 bases and J 0 bases, leaving 11 bases between the germline ends. The CDR3 loop spans 14 amino acids. CDR3 residues: CSVGLGQSTDTQYF. For the CDR3, the DNA is TGCAGCGTTGGTCTCGGACAGAGCACAGATACGCAGTATTTT.

This sequence joins TRBV18 and TRBJ1-6, with 8 positions matching TRBD1. Germline CDR1 reads KGHSH; CDR2 reads LQKENI. Unmatched junction bases numbered 6, after V lost 6 bases and J lost 8 bases. CDR3 size: 14 residues. CDR3 sequence: CASSRDRGDSPLHF. CDR3 coding DNA: TGTGCCAGCTCCCGCGACAGGGGTGATTCACCCCTCCACTTT.

This clone was seen only once. This chain links TRBV12-5 with TRBJ2-7, with TRBD2 identical over 12 bases. This CDR3 contains 15 residues. Germline V gene data show CDR1 as LGHNT and CDR2 as FRNRAP. V was pared by 0 bases and J by 3 bases, with 0 bases of the junction left unmatched. The CDR3: CASGLVLAGGYEQYF. The CDR3 coding sequence is TGTGCTAGTGGTTTGGTACTAGCGGGGGGCTACGAGCAGTACTTC.

This clone is labeled as medium-sized. The rearrangement joins TRBV9 to TRBJ1-6; TRBD1 matches at 8 bases. J gave up 10 bases and V 4 bases, and 10 bases lay outside the gene matches. The CDR3 is made up of 15 amino acids. Germline CDR1 and CDR2: SGDLS and YYNGEE. CDR3 coding DNA: TGTGCCAGCAGCCCGGGGACAGGTTCCAAATCACCCCTCCACTTT. Its protein product is CASSPGTGSKSPLHF.